This T cell receptor beta chain was captured in a study of shared clonotypes between healthy human individuals. General study results and limits: Investigators collected only blood, and repertoires in tissues likely differ.

The CDR3 covers 15 residues. Trimming at V came to 6 bases and at J to 6 bases, leaving 7 bases not matched to a gene. CDR1 is SNHLY and CDR2 is FYNNEI in the germline V gene. Naive CD8 cells, CD45RO-negative and positively selected for CCR7, excluded terminally differentiated effector memory CD45RA+ cells. Every subset had its genomic DNA shared out evenly among several immunoSEQ plates. The assay was immunoSEQ multiplex PCR, and TCRdb's table has in-frame clones only and misses some. Here the sample spans hundreds of thousands of clones, around 92% being singletons. Points on this clone: Its antigen is not identified.

The source of this sequence is a man under 40 in good health. V usage is TRBV2 and J usage is TRBJ2-2; 10 bases fit TRBD1. Sequenced input: naive CD8+ T cells sorted from blood. This chain's CDR3 is CASSGRDRGPGELFF. CDR3 nucleotides: TGTGCCAGCAGCGGCCGGGACAGGGGTCCCGGGGAGCTGTTTTTT.